One sample yielded the 25 T cell receptor beta chains listed below, sequenced in a study of neurological immune-mediated disorders. One entry per CDR3 protein results from TCRdb running MiXCR on the 5' RACE reads. The repertoire holds 15,000 to 20,000 distinct CDR3 sequences, 14% seen once, with 7.8% in the top ten. The material sequenced was CD4+ T cells from blood. These receptors all stem from a woman in her sixties with HTLV-1-associated myelopathy (HAM/TSP).

There are many counts of this clonotype. J is TRBJ2-1 and V is TRBV5-6; D tentatively fits TRBD1 or TRBD2 (5 bases each). CDR3 size: 18 residues. From germline, CDR1 is SGHDT and CDR2 YYEEEE. Trimming pared 0 bases from V and 0 bases from J, leaving 16 bases between. The CDR3 region is CASSLARERRSSYNEQFF. Written as DNA, the CDR3 is TGTGCCAGCAGCTTGGCCAGGGAGCGGAGAAGCTCCTACAATGAGCAGTTCTTC. Looking up the rest from reference TRBV5-6 and TRBJ2-1 gives the full variable domain: DAGVTQSPTHLIKTRGQQVTLRCSPKSGHDTVSWYQQALGQGPQFIFQYYEEEERQRGNFPDRFSGHQFPNYSSELNVNALLLGDSALYLCASSLARERRSSYNEQFFGPGTRLTVL.

As to this clonotype: Possible read error: a much larger clone is one base away. The chain employs TRBV5-4 and TRBJ2-7, with a weak D call TRBD2 (6 bases). V was clipped by 3 bases and J by 7 bases, with 20 bases between them. The CDR3 sequence is 15 residues long. Germline CDR1 reads SGHNT; CDR2 reads YYREEE (reference sequence). CDR3 nucleotides: TGTGCCAGCAGCTCCGCCAGTGGAGGGCGGCGGGAGCAGTACTTC. It is translated as CASSSASGGRREQYF.

Many counts were recorded for this clonotype. This chain uses TRBV15 with TRBJ2-1; 9 bases fit TRBD1. The CDR3 runs 14 residues. Germline CDR1 and CDR2: LNHNV and YYDKDF (reference sequence). V trimming: 3 bases; J trimming: 8 bases; junction bases outside the gene matches: 5. CDR3 sequence: CATSSRDRDDEQFF. The DNA of the CDR3 is TGTGCCACCAGCAGCAGGGACAGGGACGATGAGCAGTTCTTC. Combining the CDR3 with reference TRBV15 and TRBJ2-1 gives the whole variable domain DAMVIQNPRYQVTQFGKPVTLSCSQTLNHNVMYWYQQKSSQAPKLLFHYYDKDFNNEADTPDNFQSRRPNTSFCFLDIRSPGLGDTAMYLCATSSRDRDDEQFFGPGTRLTVL.

This clonotype was found many times. The CDR3 DNA sequence: TGTGCCAGCAGCCCGGGACAGGGGAGAAGTGGCTACACCTTC. It translates to CASSPGQGRSGYTF. J is TRBJ1-2 and V is TRBV5-5, with 10 positions matching TRBD1. V shed 4 bases and J 7 bases; nucleotides not matched to a gene: 7. Germline CDR1 SGHKS, CDR2 YYEKEE (reference sequence). The CDR3 totals 14 residues.

The chain recombines TRBV20-1 with TRBJ2-2; 8 bases line up with TRBD1. V lost 6 bases and J lost 4; bases outside the gene matches: 7. The CDR3 runs to 14 residues. The germline CDR1 and CDR2 sequences are DFQATT and SNEGSKA (reference sequence). The CDR3 region has the DNA TGCAGTGCCCCCCACAGGGGGTTCACCGGGGAGCTGTTTTTT. This sequence encodes CSAPHRGFTGELFF.

This clonotype was counted a few times. A much more abundant neighbour one base away suggests this may be a read error. The chain has TRBV29-1 and TRBJ2-3, with D perhaps assigned TRBD1 or TRBD2 (6 bases each). The CDR3 is made up of 15 amino acids. The V end lost 7 bases, the J end lost 1 base, and 18 bases lay between the germline ends. CDR1 is SQVTM and CDR2 is ANQGSEA in the germline V gene. CDR3 in DNA: TGCAGCGCCCCGGAGGGGACAAGTGGCACAGATACGCAGTATTTT. Translation: CSAPEGTSGTDTQYF.

There are many counts of this clonotype. The rearrangement uses TRBV3-1 and TRBJ2-1, with TRBD2 identical over 12 bases. J lost 9 bases, V lost 5 bases, and 17 bases had no gene match. Germline values: CDR1 LGHDT, CDR2 YNNKEL (reference sequence). There are 18 residues in the CDR3. The CDR3 nucleotides read TGTGCCAGCAGCGAACCGGCCCCTACTAGCGGGAGGTGGGGTGAGCAGTTCTTC. Translation gives CASSEPAPTSGRWGEQFF.

The table lists this clonotype with many counts. The V and J genes are TRBV6-2 or TRBV6-3 and TRBJ2-2; perhaps D is TRBD1 or TRBD2 (5 bases each). Germline CDR1 is MNHEY and CDR2 is SVGEGT. With 2 bases removed from V and 5 bases from J, the gap between germline ends came to 9 bases. The CDR3 covers 14 residues. Here the CDR3 reads CASSYRDLTGELFF. Here the CDR3 DNA reads TGTGCCAGCAGTTACCGGGACCTAACCGGGGAGCTGTTTTTT.

This clonotype is large (0.1 to 1%) within its sample. The chain is built from TRBV5-1 and TRBJ2-1; 14 nucleotides match TRBD2. V gave up 1 base and J gave up 5 bases; unmatched junction bases: 5. This CDR3 region has 17 residues. Looked up from germline, CDR1 is SGHRS and CDR2 is YFSETQ. In DNA form, the CDR3 reads TGCGCCAGCAGCTTGCACCCGACTAGCGGGAGGGACAATGAGCAGTTCTTC. It encodes CASSLHPTSGRDNEQFF.

In its sample, this clonotype was seen many times. The CDR3 nucleotides read TGCAGTGCTCGCATAGGGACCGCCTATGGCTACACCTTC. It yields the protein CSARIGTAYGYTF. V is TRBV20-1 and J is TRBJ1-2; D is possibly TRBD1 (5 bases). This CDR3 has 13 residues. Germline assignment: CDR1 DFQATT and CDR2 SNEGSKA (reference sequence). Deletions cut 5 bases from V and 4 bases from J, with 14 bases between.

This clonotype was counted at least ten times. The chain combines TRBV7-9 with TRBJ2-5; 10 positions agree with TRBD2. V was clipped by 6 bases and J by 2 bases; unmatched bases: 0. The CDR3 contains 13 residues. CDR1 SEHNR and CDR2 FQNEAQ come from the germline V gene (reference sequence). The CDR3 reads CASSSGGQETQYF. As DNA, the CDR3 is TGTGCCAGCAGTAGCGGGGGGCAAGAGACCCAGTACTTC.

This clonotype was seen ten or more times. The chain employs TRBV5-1 and TRBJ1-1; 8 positions match TRBD1. The CDR3 totals 15 residues. The V gene end was trimmed by 4 bases and the J gene end by 4 bases; junction bases not matched to a gene: 9. Looked up from germline, CDR1 is SGHRS and CDR2 is YFSETQ. CDR3 residues: CASSPRQGRSTEAFF. The CDR3 DNA reads TGCGCCAGCAGCCCGCGACAGGGGAGGAGCACTGAAGCTTTCTTT.

This clonotype was detected many times. V usage is TRBV5-1 and J usage is TRBJ2-7; 10 bases map to TRBD1. The CDR3 length is 16 residues. Per the germline V gene, CDR1 is SGHRS and CDR2 is YFSETQ. Unmatched junction bases numbered 9, after V lost 4 bases and J lost 2 bases. The CDR3 sequence is CASSSPGTGEPYEQYF. The CDR3, as DNA: TGCGCCAGCAGCAGCCCCGGGACAGGGGAACCCTACGAGCAGTACTTC.

This clonotype was counted many times. The chain employs TRBV12-3 or TRBV12-4 and TRBJ2-7; the match to TRBD1 covers 9 bases. V trimming: 6 bases; J trimming: 4 bases; junction bases outside the gene matches: 7. The length of the CDR3 is 14 residues. DNA of the CDR3: TGTGCCAGCAGCTTCTCAGGACAGGGGTACGAGCAGTACTTC. Translating gives CASSFSGQGYEQYF.

The chain carries TRBV11-3 and TRBJ1-2, with 7 bases identical to TRBD1. Unmatched junction bases numbered 2, after V lost 4 bases and J lost 3 bases. The CDR3 spans 13 residues. The V gene's germline CDR1 is SGHNT and CDR2 YENEEA. CDR3 amino acids: CASSYDRDYGYTF. The CDR3 DNA reads TGTGCCAGCAGCTATGACAGGGACTATGGCTACACCTTC.

This clonotype was detected many times. The chain recombines TRBV7-2 with TRBJ1-6; D is unclear. V was trimmed by 1 base and J by 8 bases, leaving 9 bases between them. Germline CDR1 reads SGHTA; CDR2 reads FQGNSA. CDR3 length equals 14 residues. This CDR3 reads CASSLVGAHSPLHF. CDR3 DNA: TGTGCCAGCAGCTTAGTGGGCGCGCATTCACCCCTCCACTTT.

The rearrangement links TRBV20-1 to TRBJ2-4; D gene uncertain. The ends were cut back, 1 base at V and 1 base at J, with 2 bases in the middle. The germline CDR1 and CDR2 sequences are DFQATT and SNEGSKA (reference sequence). The CDR3 covers 12 residues. CDR3: CSARGAKNIQYF. As DNA, the CDR3 is TGCAGTGCTAGAGGGGCCAAAAACATTCAGTACTTC.

CDR3 in amino acids: CSAPGLAGAETQYF. The CDR3 DNA is TGCAGTGCTCCCGGGCTAGCGGGAGCAGAGACCCAGTACTTC. The rearrangement uses TRBV20-1 and TRBJ2-5; 10 bases align to TRBD2. This CDR3 is 14 amino acids long. Germline CDR1 reads DFQATT; CDR2 reads SNEGSKA (reference sequence). V was clipped by 5 bases and J by 4 bases; unmatched bases: 7.

This clonotype was recorded many times. The J gene is TRBJ1-1, the V gene TRBV10-3; possibly TRBD1 for D (5 bases). CDR1 ENHRY and CDR2 SYGVKD come from the germline V gene. V lost 7 bases, J lost 1 base, and 10 bases lay in between. The CDR3 is made up of 13 amino acids. The CDR3: CAITGQTNTEAFF. For the CDR3, the DNA is TGTGCCATCACCGGACAAACGAACACTGAAGCTTTCTTT.

This clonotype showed up many times. V gene TRBV10-2 combines with J gene TRBJ1-2; TRBD1 matches 7 bases. CDR1 and CDR2 (germline): WSHSY, SAAADI. Trimming cost V 8 bases and J 7 bases; bases outside gene matches: 13. The CDR3 length is 14 residues. The CDR3 coding sequence is TGCGCCAGCCGGGGGTTAGGGGGCCCTGCTGGCTACACCTTC. It encodes CASRGLGGPAGYTF.

This clonotype has a count of ten or more. This rearrangement joins TRBV7-2 to TRBJ2-1; D is possibly TRBD1 (6 bases). CDR3 length equals 13 residues. V lost 1 base and J lost 9, with 10 bases in between. The germline CDR1 and CDR2 sequences are SGHTA and FQGNSA. As DNA, the CDR3 is TGTGCCAGCAGCTTAGATGGGGGCAGTGAGCAGTTCTTC. This encodes CASSLDGGSEQFF.

This clonotype was found many times. CDR3 coding DNA: TGCAGCGTTGATAAGGGGGGAACTGAAGCTTTCTTT. Translated, it gives CSVDKGGTEAFF. The chain recombines TRBV29-1 with TRBJ1-1; TRBD1 might be the D (6 bases). The germline gives CDR1 SQVTM, CDR2 ANQGSEA. The CDR3 has 12 residues. The germline V and J ends were trimmed by 3 bases and 5 bases, with 10 bases remaining between them.

The sample holds many counts of this clonotype. The V and J genes are TRBV5-1 and TRBJ2-7; 9 nucleotides match TRBD1. This CDR3 comprises 15 residues. CDR1 and CDR2 (germline): SGHRS, YFSETQ. The trim removed 10 bases at V and 5 bases at J, leaving 16 bases unmatched. The CDR3 reads CASRTGDRDYNEQYF. The CDR3 DNA reads TGCGCCTCGAGGACCGGGGACAGGGATTACAACGAGCAGTACTTC.

This clonotype was counted many times. The chain carries TRBV6-2 or TRBV6-3 and TRBJ2-7; D is perhaps TRBD2 (6 bases). This CDR3 region has 12 residues. The germline V gene encodes CDR1 MNHEY and CDR2 SVGEGT. Deletions cut 5 bases from V and 6 bases from J, with 11 bases between. The CDR3 nucleotides read TGTGCCAGCAGTGCCAGGGAGGCCGAGCAGTACTTC. Its translation is CASSAREAEQYF.

Ten or more counts support this clonotype. The chain has TRBV5-1 and TRBJ1-1; no clear D gene. The germline V and J ends were trimmed by 0 bases and 3 bases, with 0 bases remaining between them. The CDR3 totals 11 residues. Germline V gives CDR1 SGHRS, CDR2 YFSETQ. CDR3: CASSLDTEAFF. The CDR3 DNA sequence: TGCGCCAGCAGCTTGGACACTGAAGCTTTCTTT.